What follows describes a single TCR beta chain. There are 16 residues in the CDR3. Germline values: CDR1 SEHNR, CDR2 FQNEAQ (reference sequence). This sample stems from a study of cytomegalovirus exposure and HLA in healthy donors. Amplification used 60 Vbeta primers and 13 Jbeta primers. Clones were read by immunoSEQ multiplex PCR, and TCRdb kept only the in-frame ones, dropping some. The sample lists under 200,000 clones; roughly 80% were seen once. The TCR originated in a woman under 30 in good health and CMV-seronegative. V is TRBV7-9 and J is TRBJ2-7; 14 bases fit TRBD2. The sequenced sample consisted of PBMCs. This chain's CDR3 is CSSTTGLAGGPYEQYV. CDR3 bases: TGTTCCAGCACCACCGGACTAGCGGGAGGCCCATACGAGCAGTACGTC.